The clone carrying this T cell receptor beta chain was seen a few times. What was sequenced were expressed TCRB transcripts, since all of the isolated RNA had been reverse transcribed. The repertoire was sequenced with immunoSEQ multiplex PCR; TCRdb's copy has only in-frame clones and lacks some. The sample holds hundreds of thousands of clones, 15% to 18% seen once. This record belongs to a study of beta chain features in type 1 diabetes. Germline V CDR1 and CDR2: SGHRS, YFSETQ. Deletions cut 1 base from V and 2 bases from J, with 5 bases between. This CDR3 is 13 amino acids long. Sequencing was carried out using naive CD4+ T cells from blood. The V and J genes are TRBV5-1 and TRBJ2-3; no clear D. The receptor's source is a man younger than 35 in good health. The CDR3 DNA reads TGCGCCAGCAGCTTGAGAGACACAGATACGCAGTATTTT. Translation: CASSLRDTDTQYF.